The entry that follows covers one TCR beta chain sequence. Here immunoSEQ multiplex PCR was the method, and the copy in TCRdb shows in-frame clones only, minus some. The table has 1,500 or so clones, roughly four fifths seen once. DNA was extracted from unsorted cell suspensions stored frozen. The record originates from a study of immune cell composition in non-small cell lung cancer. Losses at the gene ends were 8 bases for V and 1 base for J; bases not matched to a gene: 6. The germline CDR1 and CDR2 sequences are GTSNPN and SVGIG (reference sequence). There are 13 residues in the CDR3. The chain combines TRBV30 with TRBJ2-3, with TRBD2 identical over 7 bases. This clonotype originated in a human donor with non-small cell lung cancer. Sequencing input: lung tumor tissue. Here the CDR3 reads CALAEKGTDTQYF. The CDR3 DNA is TGTGCCCTAGCGGAGAAAGGCACAGATACGCAGTATTTT.